A single sample gave rise to the 15 T cell receptor beta chains below, sequenced in a study of response to subunit inactivated influenza vaccine. TCRdb re-called the RT-PCR reads through MiXCR, storing one row per CDR3 protein. The repertoire holds roughly 670,000 distinct CDR3 sequences, 14% seen once, with 6% to 9.5% in the top ten. The sequencing used PBMCs from blood, collected 14 days before vaccination. These receptors all come from a man aged 45-60 years who received an inactivated influenza vaccine.

The chain carries TRBV5-6 and TRBJ2-3, with 7 bases that match TRBD2. The CDR3 length is 14 residues. Germline assignment: CDR1 SGHDT and CDR2 YYEEEE. V trimming: 5 bases; J trimming: 6 bases; junction bases outside the gene matches: 9. The CDR3 sequence: CASRGRARGDTQYF. The CDR3 DNA reads TGTGCCAGCAGGGGGAGGGCCAGAGGGGATACGCAGTATTTT.

There are many counts of this clonotype. V usage is TRBV7-9 and J usage is TRBJ2-7, with 7 bases matching TRBD1. The germline gives CDR1 SEHNR, CDR2 FQNEAQ (reference sequence). The CDR3 is 15 residues long. V was clipped by 1 base and J by 5 bases; unmatched bases: 8. The CDR3 DNA follows: TGTGCCAGCAGCTTAGGTGGGACAGACGCGAACGAGCAGTACTTC. This gives the protein CASSLGGTDANEQYF.

This clonotype was found a few times. V usage is TRBV29-1 and J usage is TRBJ2-1; TRBD1 might be the D (5 bases). The CDR3 is 12 amino acids. V was pared by 4 bases and J by 8 bases, with 12 bases between. Germline V CDR1 and CDR2: SQVTM, ANQGSEA. The chain's CDR3 is CSVARGPDEQFF. The CDR3 nucleotides read TGCAGCGTTGCAAGGGGTCCGGATGAGCAGTTCTTC.

This clonotype was observed a few times. The chain is built from TRBV15 and TRBJ2-7; TRBD2 aligns across 15 bases. The V segment lost 3 bases and the J segment 6 bases; nucleotides outside the gene matches: 3. CDR1 and CDR2 (germline): LNHNV, YYDKDF (reference sequence). CDR3 size: 15 residues. The CDR3 region is CATSREGLAGGEQYF. The CDR3 nucleotides are TGTGCCACCAGCAGGGAGGGACTAGCGGGAGGCGAGCAGTACTTC. The whole variable domain, filled in from reference TRBV15 and TRBJ2-7, reads DAMVIQNPRYQVTQFGKPVTLSCSQTLNHNVMYWYQQKSSQAPKLLFHYYDKDFNNEADTPDNFQSRRPNTSFCFLDIRSPGLGDTAMYLCATSREGLAGGEQYFGPGTRLTVT.

This clonotype showed up just a few times. The V gene is TRBV7-6, the J gene TRBJ1-5; D is undetermined. CDR3 length equals 13 residues. The germline V and J ends were trimmed by 1 base and 6 bases, with 7 bases remaining between them. Germline CDR1 is SGHVS and CDR2 is FNYEAQ. The CDR3 sequence: CASSLERVQPQHF. The CDR3 bases are TGTGCCAGCAGCTTAGAACGGGTTCAGCCCCAGCATTTT.

CDR3 residues: CAWSGGQGNYGYTF. DNA of the CDR3: TGTGCCTGGAGTGGAGGACAGGGGAACTATGGCTACACCTTC. The V call is TRBV30, the J call TRBJ1-2; 9 bases match TRBD1. With V trimmed by 1 base and J by 2 bases, 2 bases remained unmatched. Germline CDR1 and CDR2: GTSNPN and SVGIG (reference sequence). The CDR3 is made up of 14 amino acids.

In this sample, this clonotype turned up many times. This chain links TRBV29-1 with TRBJ2-7; 8 bases agree with TRBD1. The germline gives CDR1 SQVTM, CDR2 ANQGSEA. V was pared by 7 bases and J by 2 bases, with 7 bases of the junction left unmatched. The CDR3 consists of 13 residues. The CDR3 DNA sequence: TGCAGCGCCGGACAGGGAACGACCTACGAGCAGTACTTC. It specifies CSAGQGTTYEQYF.

The chain has TRBV10-3 and TRBJ2-1; 7 positions match TRBD2. V shed 8 bases, J shed 7 bases, and the junction held 8 bases outside the gene matches. CDR1 is ENHRY, CDR2 SYGVKD, per germline. The CDR3 contains 13 residues. The CDR3 coding sequence is TGTGCCATCGGGACTACCATTGGGAATGAGCAGTTCTTC. This sequence encodes CAIGTTIGNEQFF.

This clonotype was seen a handful of times. The chain combines TRBV24-1 with TRBJ2-3; D is unresolved. Germline values: CDR1 KGHDR, CDR2 SFDVKD. Trimming stripped 3 bases from V and 6 bases from J, with 6 bases between. There are 12 residues in the CDR3. The CDR3 DNA reads TGTGCCACCAGTGATAGCGTTGATACGCAGTATTTT. This translates into CATSDSVDTQYF.

The genes are TRBV7-9 and TRBJ2-5; D is unclear. The CDR3 consists of 13 residues. Germline values: CDR1 SEHNR, CDR2 FQNEAQ (reference sequence). Trimming removed 3 bases at V and 5 bases at J, with 10 bases between. CDR3 sequence reads: CASSFTQVETQYF. The CDR3, as DNA: TGTGCCAGCAGCTTCACCCAAGTCGAGACCCAGTACTTC.

A few counts support this clonotype. One end of the junction varies from germline; a read error may be responsible. V gene TRBV5-6 combines with J gene TRBJ1-1; D gene unclear. This CDR3 comprises 14 residues. Germline V gene sequence: CDR1 SGHDT, CDR2 YYEEEE. CDR3 DNA sequence: TGTGCCAGCAGCTCCCCGGTTTTGAACACTGAAGTTTTCTTT. As protein: CASSSPVLNTEVFF.

V and J are TRBV11-2 and TRBJ1-1; weak D call: TRBD1 (5 bases). Trimming cost V 1 base and J 5 bases, with 17 bases left between them. The CDR3 has 16 amino acids. Per the germline V gene, CDR1 is SGHAT and CDR2 is FQNNGV. CDR3 region: CASSLGDPYFTTEAFF. CDR3 bases: TGTGCCAGCAGCTTAGGGGACCCTTATTTCACTACTGAAGCTTTCTTT.

The chain has TRBV5-6 and TRBJ1-1, with TRBD1 matching over 7 bases. Germline CDR1 SGHDT, CDR2 YYEEEE. This CDR3 contains 14 residues. V shed 6 bases, J shed 0 bases, and the junction held 5 bases outside the gene matches. The CDR3 DNA reads TGTGCCAGCACCCGGACAGGTATGAACACTGAAGCTTTCTTT. Translated, it gives CASTRTGMNTEAFF.

The rearrangement links TRBV30 to TRBJ2-5; D gene uncertain. Per germline, CDR1 GTSNPN and CDR2 SVGIG (reference sequence). Trimming took off 2 bases at V and 5 bases at J, with 9 bases between the two ends. The CDR3 spans 12 residues. The CDR3: CAWSIGRETQYF. The CDR3 coding sequence is TGTGCCTGGAGTATCGGCCGGGAGACCCAGTACTTC.

This clonotype has only a few counts. The gene calls are TRBV27 and TRBJ2-1, with TRBD2 identical over 7 bases. The germline gives CDR1 MNHEY, CDR2 SMNVEV (reference sequence). This CDR3 region has 14 residues. Trimming took 6 bases from V and 11 from J; bases not matched to a gene: 13. The CDR3 sequence: CASRGGQAPGQQFF. The CDR3 nucleotides read TGTGCCAGCAGGGGAGGGCAGGCCCCCGGCCAGCAGTTCTTC.